The present T cell receptor beta chain was sequenced within a study of radiation and T cells in renal cell carcinoma. Study-level results: From baseline, blood top tumor clonotypes peaked at 2 weeks post-radiation.

The protocol was immunoSEQ multiplex PCR, while the TCRdb copy is restricted to in-frame clones and leaves out a portion. Of about 150,000 clones listed, 70% to 90% were seen once; the top ten hold about 12%. The time point is: baseline pretreatment blood. This sample's treatment: 15 Gy SBRT to primary tumor, nephrectomy 4 weeks later. The CDR3 has 16 amino acids. The germline gives CDR1 SGHVS, CDR2 FQNEAQ. The V and J ends lost 0 bases and 2 bases respectively, with 11 bases between them. Turning to this clone: Its target is unknown.

The material was blood, obtained from a patient whose treatment included radiotherapy and nephrectomy. This receptor was identified in a woman in her forties or fifties with renal cell carcinoma. The V gene is TRBV7-8, the J gene TRBJ1-5; possibly TRBD1 for D (5 bases). The CDR3 nucleotides read TGTGCCAGCAGCTTAGCTATACAGGCGCGCAATCAGCCCCAGCATTTT. Its translation is CASSLAIQARNQPQHF.